The 5 T cell receptor beta chains below were found in one sample sequenced in a study of OX40 agonist ivuxolimab in advanced cancers. The repertoire was sequenced with immunoSEQ multiplex PCR; TCRdb's copy has only in-frame clones and lacks some. This sample has tens of thousands of clones, with 90% to 95% found just once. Source: CD4+ or CD8+ T cells sorted from blood, taken in a trial of the OX40 agonist ivuxolimab. The receptors shown here come from an adult with an advanced solid tumor such as melanoma, head and neck, liver or kidney cancer.

The chain joins TRBV9 to TRBJ1-1; D remains unclear. CDR3 size: 13 residues. CDR1 is SGDLS, CDR2 YYNGEE, per germline. V gave up 0 bases and J gave up 7 bases, with 10 bases separating them. The CDR3 loop reads CASSVDSGYEAFF. The CDR3 nucleotides read TGTGCCAGCAGCGTAGATTCAGGTTATGAAGCTTTCTTT.

The chain is built from TRBV15 and TRBJ1-2; D is unclear. Trimming removed 0 bases at V and 4 bases at J, with 9 bases between. This CDR3 comprises 14 residues. Germline assignment: CDR1 LNHNV and CDR2 YYDKDF (reference sequence). CDR3 protein: CATSRELPGYGYTF. CDR3 bases: TGTGCCACCAGCAGAGAGCTACCGGGCTATGGCTACACCTTC. The full variable domain, completed using reference TRBV15 and TRBJ1-2, is DAMVIQNPRYQVTQFGKPVTLSCSQTLNHNVMYWYQQKSSQAPKLLFHYYDKDFNNEADTPDNFQSRRPNTSFCFLDIRSPGLGDTAMYLCATSRELPGYGYTFGSGTRLTVV.

The chain links TRBV6-5 to TRBJ2-7; 7 positions agree with TRBD1. The CDR3 sequence is 13 residues long. CDR1 is MNHEY and CDR2 is SVGAGI in the germline V gene. The V gene end was trimmed by 7 bases and the J gene end by 0 bases; junction bases not matched to a gene: 3. The CDR3 DNA is TGTGCCAGCATGGGGGACAGCTCCTACGAGCAGTACTTC. As protein: CASMGDSSYEQYF.

This clone was found a few times. V usage is TRBV28 and J usage is TRBJ2-3; 11 nucleotides line up with TRBD2. V dropped 4 bases and J dropped 5; count of bases not matched to a gene: 14. Germline loops: CDR1 MDHEN, CDR2 SYDVKM. This CDR3 is 18 amino acids long. Here the CDR3 reads CASSSARASGGTEDTQYF. DNA of the CDR3: TGTGCCAGCAGTTCCGCTAGGGCTAGCGGGGGGACGGAAGATACGCAGTATTTT.

This chain joins TRBV7-9 and TRBJ1-5; D is perhaps TRBD1 (6 bases). The CDR3 is 15 amino acids. V lost 3 bases and J lost 4, with 13 bases in between. Germline values: CDR1 SEHNR, CDR2 FQNEAQ (reference sequence). In nucleotides, the CDR3 is TGTGCCAGCAGCTTTGGGGGGGCGGGTAATCAGCCCCAGCATTTT. Translation: CASSFGGAGNQPQHF.